This T cell receptor beta chain derives from a study of T cell responses to AZD1222 COVID-19 vaccine. Produced via immunoSEQ multiplex PCR; TCRdb's table is partial and in-frame only. The sample has approximately 90,000 clones; over 85% are singletons. This clone was recorded only once. The receptor was derived from an adult in good health. Sequencing was performed on peripheral blood, taken on day 0 of AZD1222 vaccination.

The chain's CDR3 is CAISDPEGWGNQPQHF. CDR3 nucleotides: TGTGCCATCAGTGATCCGGAGGGGTGGGGCAATCAGCCCCAGCATTTT. This chain links TRBV10-3 with TRBJ1-5; D may be TRBD1 (5 bases). The CDR3 contains 16 residues. V gave up 3 bases and J gave up 2 bases, with 14 bases separating them. Germline V gives CDR1 ENHRY, CDR2 SYGVKD.